This T cell receptor beta chain is drawn from a study of vaccination effects on CD4 cells after COVID-19. Turning to the study itself: With the ViraFEST assay, the study expanded antigen-specific CD4+ T cells using viral peptide pools, then sequenced them.

The repertoire was sequenced with immunoSEQ multiplex PCR; TCRdb's copy has only in-frame clones and lacks some. The table includes about 44,000 clones, just over 75% detected once. For this clone: The antigen is undetermined.

This CDR3 is built from 15 residues. The V gene lost 2 bases and the J gene lost 5 bases, with 13 bases spanning the gap. In germline, CDR1 is SGDLS, CDR2 YYNGEE. Once cultured for approximately ten days, the cells underwent separation to obtain CD4+ T cells. The person acquired a PCR-confirmed SARS-CoV-2 infection between March and December 2020. Everyone in the study got two shots of either the BNT162b2 or mRNA-1273 vaccine. Study outcomes and limitations: Marked clonal contraction was seen late after vaccination (in both infection- and vaccine-induced clones). The study enrolled few convalescent patients and sampled no early post-infection timepoints.

The origin of this receptor is a human donor who had a prior SARS-CoV-2 infection. The V call is TRBV9, the J call TRBJ2-2, with TRBD2 as a possible D gene (5 bases). Sample: CD4+ T cells from PBMCs cultured without peptide, taken after COVID-19 vaccination. CDR3 in amino acids: CASSVRGSQTGELFF. Written as DNA, the CDR3 is TGTGCCAGCAGCGTGAGAGGGAGCCAAACCGGGGAGCTGTTTTTT.